A selection of T cell receptor beta chains follows, all from one sample in a study of cytomegalovirus exposure and HLA in healthy donors. This table comes from immunoSEQ multiplex PCR, and its TCRdb copy is limited to in-frame clones, with some not included. The data hold 200,000 to 250,000 clones, with about nine tenths observed a single time. Material for sequencing was PBMCs. These receptors were obtained from a woman aged 18-29 years in good health and CMV-seropositive. The CDR3 runs from the conserved cysteine through the conserved F or W. The D gene is left open where the match is weak. Size is omitted from some rows. Given values are once, few, many or a class for expanded clones.

>NA|TRBV18|TRBJ1-2|NA
CASSPRQYYGYTF
TGTGCCAGCTCACCGCGACAGTACTATGGCTACACCTTC
>NA|TRBV11-2|TRBJ2-7|TRBD1
CASRDNRGLDYEQYF
TGTGCCAGCAGGGACAACAGGGGGCTGGATTACGAGCAGTACTTC
>NA|TRBV18|TRBJ2-7|TRBD2
CASSPLTSVYEQYF
TGTGCCAGCTCACCTCTGACTAGCGTCTACGAGCAGTACTTC
>NA|TRBV2|TRBJ2-5|TRBD1
CASSVGGARQETQYF
TGTGCCAGCAGTGTAGGGGGCGCGAGGCAAGAGACCCAGTACTTC
>NA|TRBV28|TRBJ1-2|NA
CASTRGLGRSHGYTF
TGTGCCAGCACCCGCGGTCTGGGGAGGAGTCATGGCTACACCTTC
>once|TRBV10-3|TRBJ2-1|TRBD1
CAISDDRVHYNEQFF
TGTGCCATCAGTGACGACAGGGTGCACTACAATGAGCAGTTCTTC
>NA|TRBV25-1|TRBJ2-7|NA
CASSEWNSTYEQYF
TGTGCCAGCAGTGAATGGAACAGCACCTACGAGCAGTACTTC
>NA|TRBV6-1|TRBJ2-3|TRBD1
CASSLKTGSTDTQYF
TGTGCCAGCAGTCTGAAGACAGGGAGTACAGATACGCAGTATTTT
>NA|TRBV28|TRBJ2-1|TRBD1
CASSFRTGGHRRDNEQFF
TGTGCCAGCAGTTTTAGGACAGGGGGTCACCGGAGAGACAATGAGCAGTTCTTC
>NA|TRBV4-1|TRBJ1-2|NA
CASSQAVRQARGYTF
TGCGCCAGCAGCCAAGCCGTTCGACAGGCGCGCGGCTACACCTTC
>NA|TRBV4-2|TRBJ1-2|NA
CASSIGSGHDGYTF
TGTGCCAGTTCCATAGGTAGTGGGCACGATGGCTACACCTTC
>NA|TRBV27|TRBJ2-2|TRBD2
CASSSSYSRGEGELFF
TGTGCCAGCAGTTCCTCTTACTCCCGGGGGGAGGGGGAGCTGTTTTTT
>NA|TRBV18|TRBJ1-1|NA
CASSPPGGGNTEAFF
TGTGCCAGCTCACCACCGGGAGGGGGTAACACTGAAGCTTTCTTT
>NA|TRBV10-2|TRBJ2-7|TRBD1
CASSERTGGPTYEQYF
TGCGCCAGCAGTGAAAGGACAGGGGGCCCTACCTACGAGCAGTACTTC